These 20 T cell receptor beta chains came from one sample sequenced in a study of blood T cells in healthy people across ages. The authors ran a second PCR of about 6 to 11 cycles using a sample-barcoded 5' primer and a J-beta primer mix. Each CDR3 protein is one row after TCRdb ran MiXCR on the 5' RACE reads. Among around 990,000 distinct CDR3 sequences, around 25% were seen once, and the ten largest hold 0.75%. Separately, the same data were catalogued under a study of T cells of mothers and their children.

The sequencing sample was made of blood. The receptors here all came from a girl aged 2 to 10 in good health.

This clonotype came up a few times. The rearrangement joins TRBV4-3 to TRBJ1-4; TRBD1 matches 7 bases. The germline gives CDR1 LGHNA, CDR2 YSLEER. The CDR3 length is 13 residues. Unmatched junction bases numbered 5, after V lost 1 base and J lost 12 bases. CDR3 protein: CASSQARDSQLFF. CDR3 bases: TGCGCCAGCAGCCAAGCGCGGGACAGCCAACTGTTTTTT.

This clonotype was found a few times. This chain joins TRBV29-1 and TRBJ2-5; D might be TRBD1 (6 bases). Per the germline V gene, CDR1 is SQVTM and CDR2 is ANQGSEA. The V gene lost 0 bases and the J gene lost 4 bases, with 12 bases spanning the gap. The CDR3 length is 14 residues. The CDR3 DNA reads TGCAGCGTTGAAGATGGGGGCAGGGGAGAGACCCAGTACTTC. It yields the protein CSVEDGGRGETQYF.

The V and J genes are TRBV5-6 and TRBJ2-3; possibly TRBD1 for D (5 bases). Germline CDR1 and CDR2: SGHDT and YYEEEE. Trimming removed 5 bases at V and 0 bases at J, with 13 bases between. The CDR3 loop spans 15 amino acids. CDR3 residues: CASRDRQISTDTQYF. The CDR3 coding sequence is TGTGCCAGCAGGGATAGACAGATTAGCACAGATACGCAGTATTTT.

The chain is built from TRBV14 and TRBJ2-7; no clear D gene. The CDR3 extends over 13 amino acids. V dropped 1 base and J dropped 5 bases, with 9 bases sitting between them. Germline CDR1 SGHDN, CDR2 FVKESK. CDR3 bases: TGTGCCAGCAGCCAAGTGACGGAGAACGAGCAGTACTTC. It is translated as CASSQVTENEQYF.

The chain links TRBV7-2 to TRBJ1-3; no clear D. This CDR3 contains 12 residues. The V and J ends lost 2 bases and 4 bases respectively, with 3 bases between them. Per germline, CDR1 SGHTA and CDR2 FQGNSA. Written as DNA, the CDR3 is TGTGCCAGCAGCTTATGGGGAAACACCATATATTTT. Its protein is CASSLWGNTIYF.

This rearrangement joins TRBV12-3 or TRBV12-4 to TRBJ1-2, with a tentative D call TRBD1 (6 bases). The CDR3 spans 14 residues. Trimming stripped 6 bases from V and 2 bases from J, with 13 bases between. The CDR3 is CASRDEQGNYGYTF. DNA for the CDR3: TGTGCCAGCAGGGACGAACAGGGAAACTATGGCTACACCTTC.

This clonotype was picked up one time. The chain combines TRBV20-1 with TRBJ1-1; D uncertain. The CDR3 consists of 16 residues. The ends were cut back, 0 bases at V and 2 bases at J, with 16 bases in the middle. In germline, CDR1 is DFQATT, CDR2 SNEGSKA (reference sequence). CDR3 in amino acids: CSARDGGRQQNTEAFF. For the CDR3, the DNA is TGCAGTGCTAGAGATGGAGGGCGGCAGCAAAACACTGAAGCTTTCTTT.

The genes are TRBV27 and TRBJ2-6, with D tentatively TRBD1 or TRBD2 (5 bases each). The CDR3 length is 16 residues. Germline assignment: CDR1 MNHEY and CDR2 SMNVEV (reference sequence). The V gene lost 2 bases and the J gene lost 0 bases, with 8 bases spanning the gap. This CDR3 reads CASSLTGPSGANVLTF. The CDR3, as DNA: TGTGCCAGCAGTTTAACGGGACCCTCTGGGGCCAACGTCCTGACTTTC.

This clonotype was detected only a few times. The CDR3: CASSLRTGYGYTF. Written as DNA, the CDR3 is TGTGCCAGCAGCCTAAGGACTGGATATGGCTACACCTTC. The chain recombines TRBV28 with TRBJ1-2; D not certain. The length of the CDR3 is 13 residues. The V gene lost 6 bases and the J gene lost 5 bases, with 13 bases spanning the gap. From germline, CDR1 is MDHEN and CDR2 SYDVKM.

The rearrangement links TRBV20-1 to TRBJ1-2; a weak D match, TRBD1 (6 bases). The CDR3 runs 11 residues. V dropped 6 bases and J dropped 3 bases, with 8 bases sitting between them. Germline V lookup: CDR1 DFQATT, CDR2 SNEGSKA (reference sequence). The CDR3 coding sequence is TGCAGTGCGCGGACAGACTATGGCTACACCTTC. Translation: CSARTDYGYTF.

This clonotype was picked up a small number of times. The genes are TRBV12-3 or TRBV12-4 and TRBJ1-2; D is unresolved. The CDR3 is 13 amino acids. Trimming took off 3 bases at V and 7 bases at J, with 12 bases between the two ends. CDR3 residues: CASSFGIAGGYTF. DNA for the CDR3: TGTGCCAGCAGTTTCGGGATCGCAGGTGGCTACACCTTC.

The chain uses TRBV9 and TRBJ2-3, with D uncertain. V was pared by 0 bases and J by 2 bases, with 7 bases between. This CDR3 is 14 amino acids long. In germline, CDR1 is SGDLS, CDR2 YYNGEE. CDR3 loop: CASSVGDTTDTQYF. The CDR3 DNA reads TGTGCCAGCAGCGTAGGCGACACCACAGATACGCAGTATTTT.

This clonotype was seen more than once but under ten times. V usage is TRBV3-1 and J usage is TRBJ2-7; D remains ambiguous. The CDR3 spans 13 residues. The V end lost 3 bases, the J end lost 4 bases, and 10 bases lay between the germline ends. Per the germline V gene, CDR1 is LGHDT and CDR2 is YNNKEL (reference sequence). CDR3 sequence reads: CASSHTLTYEQYF. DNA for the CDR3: TGTGCCAGCAGCCACACCCTTACTTACGAGCAGTACTTC.

The CDR3 DNA is TGCGCCAGCAGCCAAGTAGGAACGTACCAAGAGACCCAGTACTTC. Its translation: CASSQVGTYQETQYF. This chain links TRBV4-1 with TRBJ2-5; D is unresolved. The V gene lost 1 base and the J gene lost 0 bases, with 9 bases spanning the gap. Germline lookup yields CDR1 MGHRA and CDR2 YSYEKL. This CDR3 is 15 amino acids long.

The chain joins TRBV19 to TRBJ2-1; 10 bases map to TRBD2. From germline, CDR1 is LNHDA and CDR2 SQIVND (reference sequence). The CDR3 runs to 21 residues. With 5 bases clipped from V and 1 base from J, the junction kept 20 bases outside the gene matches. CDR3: CASSRPPKLSSGRTSYNEQFF. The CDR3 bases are TGTGCCAGTAGTCGCCCTCCTAAACTTTCTAGCGGGAGAACATCCTACAATGAGCAGTTCTTC.

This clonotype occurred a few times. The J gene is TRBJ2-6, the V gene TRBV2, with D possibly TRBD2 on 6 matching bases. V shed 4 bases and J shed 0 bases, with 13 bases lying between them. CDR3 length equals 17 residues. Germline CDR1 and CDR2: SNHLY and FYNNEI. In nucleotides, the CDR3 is TGTGCCAGCAGTGGGCGAGGGACTCGCTCTGGGGCCAACGTCCTGACTTTC. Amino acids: CASSGRGTRSGANVLTF. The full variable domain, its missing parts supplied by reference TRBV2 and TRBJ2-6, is EPEVTQTPSHQVTQMGQEVILRCVPISNHLYFYWYRQILGQKVEFLVSFYNNEISEKSEIFDDQFSVERPDGSNFTLKIRSTKLEDSAMYFCASSGRGTRSGANVLTFGAGSRLTVL.

The chain's CDR3 is CASSHSEKLFF. For the CDR3, the DNA is TGTGCCAGCAGCCATTCTGAAAAACTGTTTTTT. The gene calls are TRBV3-1 and TRBJ1-4; no clear D gene. This CDR3 region has 11 residues. Germline assignment: CDR1 LGHDT and CDR2 YNNKEL (reference sequence). V dropped 3 bases and J dropped 7 bases, with 3 bases sitting between them.

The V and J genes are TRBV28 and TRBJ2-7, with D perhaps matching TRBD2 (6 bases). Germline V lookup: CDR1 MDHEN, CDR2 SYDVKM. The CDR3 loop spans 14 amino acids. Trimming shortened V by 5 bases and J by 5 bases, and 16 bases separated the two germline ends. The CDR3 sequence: CASSPRRLVHEQYF. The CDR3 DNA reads TGTGCCAGCAGTCCTCGACGACTAGTCCACGAGCAGTACTTC.

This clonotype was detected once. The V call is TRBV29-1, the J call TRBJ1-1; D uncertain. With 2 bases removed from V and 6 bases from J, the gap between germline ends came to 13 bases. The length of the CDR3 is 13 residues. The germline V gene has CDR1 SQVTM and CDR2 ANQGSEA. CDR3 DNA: TGCAGCGTTGAACGACCCCTCCACCCTGAAGCTTTCTTT. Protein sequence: CSVERPLHPEAFF.

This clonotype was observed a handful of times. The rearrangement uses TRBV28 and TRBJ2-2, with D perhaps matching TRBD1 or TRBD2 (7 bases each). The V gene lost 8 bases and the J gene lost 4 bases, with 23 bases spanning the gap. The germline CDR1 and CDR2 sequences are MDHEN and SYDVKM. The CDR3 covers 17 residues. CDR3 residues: CASSPNWEGAGTGELFF. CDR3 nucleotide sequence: TGTGCCAGCTCCCCCAATTGGGAGGGGGCAGGCACCGGGGAGCTGTTTTTT. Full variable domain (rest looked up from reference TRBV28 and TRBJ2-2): DVKVTQSSRYLVKRTGEKVFLECVQDMDHENMFWYRQDPGLGLRLIYFSYDVKMKEKGDIPEGYSVSREKKERFSLILESASTNQTSMYLCASSPNWEGAGTGELFFGEGSRLTVL.